This record looks at one T cell receptor (beta chain) sequence and its context. TCRdb's copy holds only in-frame clones and misses some; the assay was immunoSEQ multiplex PCR. The sample records around 180,000 clones, around 76% being singletons. The sample belongs to a study of blood T cell repertoires in COVID-19. The CDR3 contains 16 residues. V was trimmed by 6 bases and J by 0 bases, leaving 15 bases between them. Germline V gene data show CDR1 as SEHNR and CDR2 as FQNEAQ (reference sequence). Sequencing input: PBMCs or T cells enriched from blood (not recorded which). The receptor was isolated from a woman in her fifties or sixties with acute COVID-19. This rearrangement joins TRBV7-9 to TRBJ1-3; D perhaps matches TRBD1 (6 bases). CDR3 in amino acids: CASSPRGSPSGNTIYF. CDR3 DNA sequence: TGTGCCAGCAGTCCCAGGGGCTCACCCTCTGGAAACACCATATATTTT.